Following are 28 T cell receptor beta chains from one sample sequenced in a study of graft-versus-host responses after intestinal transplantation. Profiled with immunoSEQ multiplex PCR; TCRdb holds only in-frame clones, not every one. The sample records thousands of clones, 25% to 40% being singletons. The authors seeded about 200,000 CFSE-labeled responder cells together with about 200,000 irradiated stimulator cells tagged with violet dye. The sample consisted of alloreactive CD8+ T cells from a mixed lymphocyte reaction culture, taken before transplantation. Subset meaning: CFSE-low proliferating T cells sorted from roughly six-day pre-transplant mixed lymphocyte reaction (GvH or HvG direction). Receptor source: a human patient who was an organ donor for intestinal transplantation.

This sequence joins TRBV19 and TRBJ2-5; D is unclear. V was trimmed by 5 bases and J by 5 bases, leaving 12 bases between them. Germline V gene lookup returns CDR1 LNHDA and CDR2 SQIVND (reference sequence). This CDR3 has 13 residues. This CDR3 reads CASSGTPRETQYF. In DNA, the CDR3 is TGTGCCAGTAGTGGTACCCCACGGGAGACCCAGTACTTC.

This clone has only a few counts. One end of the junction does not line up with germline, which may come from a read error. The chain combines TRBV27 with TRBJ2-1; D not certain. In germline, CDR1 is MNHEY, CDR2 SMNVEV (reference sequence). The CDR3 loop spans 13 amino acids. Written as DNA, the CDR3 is TGTGCCAGCAGTTTAGGCTCCAACAATGAGCAGTTCTTC. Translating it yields CASSLGSNNEQFF.

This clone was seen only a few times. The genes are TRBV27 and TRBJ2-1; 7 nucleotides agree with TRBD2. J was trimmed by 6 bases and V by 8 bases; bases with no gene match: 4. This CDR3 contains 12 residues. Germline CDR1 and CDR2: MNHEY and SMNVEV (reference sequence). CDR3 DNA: TGTGCCAGCCGGGGGGACGGCAATGAGCAGTTCTTC. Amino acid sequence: CASRGDGNEQFF.

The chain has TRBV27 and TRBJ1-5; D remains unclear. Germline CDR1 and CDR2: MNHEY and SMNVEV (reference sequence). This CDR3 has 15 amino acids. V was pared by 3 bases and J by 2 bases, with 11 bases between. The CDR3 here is CASSLEGGRNQPQHF. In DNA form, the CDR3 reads TGTGCCAGCAGTTTGGAGGGAGGACGCAATCAGCCCCAGCATTTT.

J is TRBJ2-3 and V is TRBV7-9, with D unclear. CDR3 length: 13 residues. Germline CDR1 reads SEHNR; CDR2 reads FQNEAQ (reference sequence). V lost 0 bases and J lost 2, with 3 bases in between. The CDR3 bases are TGTGCCAGCAGCTTAGCCCTCACAGATACGCAGTATTTT. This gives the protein CASSLALTDTQYF. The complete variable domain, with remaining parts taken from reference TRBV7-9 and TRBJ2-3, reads DTGVSQNPRHKITKRGQNVTFRCDPISEHNRLYWYRQTLGQGPEFLTYFQNEAQLEKSRLLSDRFSAERPKGSFSTLEIQRTEQGDSAMYLCASSLALTDTQYFGPGTRLTVL.

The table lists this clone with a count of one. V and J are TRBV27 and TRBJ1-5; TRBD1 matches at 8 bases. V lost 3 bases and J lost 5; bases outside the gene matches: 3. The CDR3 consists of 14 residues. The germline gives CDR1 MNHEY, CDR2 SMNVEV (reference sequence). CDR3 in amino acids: CASSFTGGYQPQHF. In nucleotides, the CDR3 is TGTGCCAGCAGTTTTACAGGGGGATATCAGCCCCAGCATTTT.

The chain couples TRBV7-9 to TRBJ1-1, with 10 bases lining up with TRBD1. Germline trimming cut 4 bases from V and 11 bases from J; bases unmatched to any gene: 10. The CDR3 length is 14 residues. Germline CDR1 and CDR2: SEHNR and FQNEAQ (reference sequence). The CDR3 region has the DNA TGTGCCAGCAGCTCGGGAGACAGGGGGCTCGGGGCTTTCTTT. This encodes CASSSGDRGLGAFF.

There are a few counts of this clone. The CDR3 sequence: CATSRDYRVRTGELFF. CDR3 nucleotides: TGTGCCACCAGCAGAGACTACAGGGTACGCACCGGGGAGCTGTTTTTT. This chain joins TRBV15 and TRBJ2-2, with TRBD1 as a possible D gene (6 bases). Trimming removed 0 bases at V and 4 bases at J, with 12 bases between. CDR1 and CDR2 from the germline V gene are LNHNV and YYDKDF (reference sequence). This CDR3 contains 16 residues.

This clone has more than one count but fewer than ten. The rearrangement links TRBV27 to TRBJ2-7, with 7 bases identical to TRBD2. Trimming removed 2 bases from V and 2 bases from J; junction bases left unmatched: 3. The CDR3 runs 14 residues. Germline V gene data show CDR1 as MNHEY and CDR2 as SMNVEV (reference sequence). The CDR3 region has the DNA TGTGCCAGCAGTTTAGCGGGAGAGACCTACGAGCAGTACTTC. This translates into CASSLAGETYEQYF.

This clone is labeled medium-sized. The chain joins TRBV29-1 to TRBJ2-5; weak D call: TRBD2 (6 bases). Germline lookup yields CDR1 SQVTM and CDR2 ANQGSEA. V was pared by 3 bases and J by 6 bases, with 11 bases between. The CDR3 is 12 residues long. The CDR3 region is CSVEYRGKTQYF. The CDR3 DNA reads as TGCAGCGTTGAGTACCGCGGGAAGACCCAGTACTTC.

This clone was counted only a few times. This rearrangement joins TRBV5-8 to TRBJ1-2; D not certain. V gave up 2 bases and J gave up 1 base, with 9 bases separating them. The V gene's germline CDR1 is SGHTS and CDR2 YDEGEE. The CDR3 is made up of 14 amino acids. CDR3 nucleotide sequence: TGTGCCAGCAGCTTTGAGAATTTTAACTATGGCTACACCTTC. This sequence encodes CASSFENFNYGYTF.

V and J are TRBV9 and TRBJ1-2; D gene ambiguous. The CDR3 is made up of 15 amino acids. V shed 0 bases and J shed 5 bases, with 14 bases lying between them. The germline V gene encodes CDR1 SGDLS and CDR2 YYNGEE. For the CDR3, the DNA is TGTGCCAGCAGCGTAGGGAGTTTGGTGCATTATGGCTACACCTTC. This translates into CASSVGSLVHYGYTF.

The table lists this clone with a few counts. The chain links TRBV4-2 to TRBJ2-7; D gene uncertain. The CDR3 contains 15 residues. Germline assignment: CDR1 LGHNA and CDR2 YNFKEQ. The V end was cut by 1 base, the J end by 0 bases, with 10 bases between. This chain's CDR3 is CASSQAARYSYEQYF. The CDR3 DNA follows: TGTGCCAGCAGCCAAGCAGCTAGGTACTCCTACGAGCAGTACTTC.

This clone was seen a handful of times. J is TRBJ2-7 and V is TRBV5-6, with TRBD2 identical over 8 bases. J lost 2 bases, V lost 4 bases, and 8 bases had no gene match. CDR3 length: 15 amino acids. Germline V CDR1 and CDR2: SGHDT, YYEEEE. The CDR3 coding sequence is TGTGCCAGCAGCCAAGAGGTCGGGGGGGCCTACGAGCAGTACTTC. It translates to CASSQEVGGAYEQYF. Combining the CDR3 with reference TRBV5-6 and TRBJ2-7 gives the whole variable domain DAGVTQSPTHLIKTRGQQVTLRCSPKSGHDTVSWYQQALGQGPQFIFQYYEEEERQRGNFPDRFSGHQFPNYSSELNVNALLLGDSALYLCASSQEVGGAYEQYFGPGTRLTVT.

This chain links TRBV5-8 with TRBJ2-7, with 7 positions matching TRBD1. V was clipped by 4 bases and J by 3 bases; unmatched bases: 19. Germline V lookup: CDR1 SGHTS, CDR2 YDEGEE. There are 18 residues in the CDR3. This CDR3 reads CASSPPERDLQGIYEQYF. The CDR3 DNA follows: TGTGCCAGCAGCCCGCCGGAAAGGGACCTACAGGGGATCTACGAGCAGTACTTC. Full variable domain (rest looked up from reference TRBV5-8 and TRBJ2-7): EAGVTQSPTHLIKTRGQQATLRCSPISGHTSVYWYQQALGLGLQFLLWYDEGEERNRGNFPPRFSGRQFPNYSSELNVNALELEDSALYLCASSPPERDLQGIYEQYFGPGTRLTVT.

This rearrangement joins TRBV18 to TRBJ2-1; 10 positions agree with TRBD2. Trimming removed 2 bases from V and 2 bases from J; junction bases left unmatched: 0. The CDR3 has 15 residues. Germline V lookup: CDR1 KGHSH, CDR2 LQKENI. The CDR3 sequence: CASSPSGGAYNEQFF. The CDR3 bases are TGTGCCAGCTCACCAAGCGGGGGGGCCTACAATGAGCAGTTCTTC.

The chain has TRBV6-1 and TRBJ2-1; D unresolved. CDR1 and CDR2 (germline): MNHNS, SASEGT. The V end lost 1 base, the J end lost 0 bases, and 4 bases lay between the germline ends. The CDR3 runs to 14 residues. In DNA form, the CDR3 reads TGTGCCAGCAGTGAAGGAGCCTCCTACAATGAGCAGTTCTTC. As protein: CASSEGASYNEQFF.

CDR3 sequence: CASSLAPGSGGQYEQYF. DNA for the CDR3: TGCGCCAGCAGCTTGGCCCCCGGGAGCGGGGGGCAATACGAGCAGTACTTC. The chain links TRBV5-1 to TRBJ2-7, with TRBD2 matching over 9 bases. The CDR3 is 17 amino acids. Losses at the gene ends were 0 bases for V and 4 bases for J; bases not matched to a gene: 11. CDR1 and CDR2 (germline): SGHRS, YFSETQ.

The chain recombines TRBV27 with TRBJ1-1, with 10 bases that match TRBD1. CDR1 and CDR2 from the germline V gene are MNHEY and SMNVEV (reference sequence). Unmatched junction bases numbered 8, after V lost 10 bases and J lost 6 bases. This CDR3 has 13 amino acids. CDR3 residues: CATTGTGASEAFF. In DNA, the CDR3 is TGTGCCACCACCGGGACAGGGGCTTCTGAAGCTTTCTTT.

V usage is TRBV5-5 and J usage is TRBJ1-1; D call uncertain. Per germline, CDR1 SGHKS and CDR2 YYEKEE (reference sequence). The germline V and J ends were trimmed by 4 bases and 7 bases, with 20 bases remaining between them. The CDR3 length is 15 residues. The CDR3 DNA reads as TGTGCCAGCAGCAAAGCAGGACTTAGAAATCTTGAAGCTTTCTTT. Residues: CASSKAGLRNLEAFF.

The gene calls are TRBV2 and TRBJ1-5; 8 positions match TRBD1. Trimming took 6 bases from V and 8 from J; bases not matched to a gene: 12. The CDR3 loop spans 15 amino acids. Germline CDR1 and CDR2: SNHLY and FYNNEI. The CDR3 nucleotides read TGTGCCAGCAGCGTCGGGACAGGTGGGTTTAAGCCCCAGCATTTT. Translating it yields CASSVGTGGFKPQHF.

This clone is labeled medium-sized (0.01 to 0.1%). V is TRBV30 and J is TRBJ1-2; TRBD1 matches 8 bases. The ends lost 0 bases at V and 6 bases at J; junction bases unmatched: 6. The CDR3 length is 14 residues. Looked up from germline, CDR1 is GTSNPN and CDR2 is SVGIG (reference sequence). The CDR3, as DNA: TGTGCCTGGAGTGTACACGCAGGGGGCGATGGCTACACCTTC. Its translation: CAWSVHAGGDGYTF.

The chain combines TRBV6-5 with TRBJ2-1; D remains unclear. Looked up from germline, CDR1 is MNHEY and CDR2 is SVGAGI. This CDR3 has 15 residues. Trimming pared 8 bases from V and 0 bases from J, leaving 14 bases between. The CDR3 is CASAATEPSYNEQFF. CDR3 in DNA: TGTGCCAGCGCCGCGACGGAGCCCTCCTACAATGAGCAGTTCTTC.

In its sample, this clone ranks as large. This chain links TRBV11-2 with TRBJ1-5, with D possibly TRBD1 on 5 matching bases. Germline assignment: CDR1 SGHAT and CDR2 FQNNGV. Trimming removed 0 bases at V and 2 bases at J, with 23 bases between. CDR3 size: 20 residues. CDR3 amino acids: CASSLEVTFSRHRRNQPQHF. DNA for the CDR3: TGTGCCAGCAGCTTAGAAGTAACGTTCTCCCGACACAGGCGCAATCAGCCCCAGCATTTT.

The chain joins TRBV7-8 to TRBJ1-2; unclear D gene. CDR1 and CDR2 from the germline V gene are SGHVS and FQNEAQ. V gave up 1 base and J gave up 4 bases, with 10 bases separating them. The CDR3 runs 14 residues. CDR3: CASSLDGRGYGYTF. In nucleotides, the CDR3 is TGTGCCAGCAGCTTAGATGGTCGGGGCTATGGCTACACCTTC.

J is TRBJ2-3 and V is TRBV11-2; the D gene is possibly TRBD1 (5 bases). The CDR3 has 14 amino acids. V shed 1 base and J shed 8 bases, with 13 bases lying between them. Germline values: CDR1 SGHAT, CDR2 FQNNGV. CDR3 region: CASSLAPGSRTQYF. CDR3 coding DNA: TGTGCCAGCAGCTTAGCGCCAGGGTCTCGTACGCAGTATTTT.

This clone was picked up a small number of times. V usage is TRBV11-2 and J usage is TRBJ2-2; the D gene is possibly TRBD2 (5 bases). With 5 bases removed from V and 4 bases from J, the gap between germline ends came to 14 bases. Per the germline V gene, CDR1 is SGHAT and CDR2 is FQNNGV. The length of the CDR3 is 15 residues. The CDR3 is CASSVTRFFTGELFF. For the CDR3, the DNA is TGTGCCAGCAGCGTTACTAGATTCTTCACCGGGGAGCTGTTTTTT.

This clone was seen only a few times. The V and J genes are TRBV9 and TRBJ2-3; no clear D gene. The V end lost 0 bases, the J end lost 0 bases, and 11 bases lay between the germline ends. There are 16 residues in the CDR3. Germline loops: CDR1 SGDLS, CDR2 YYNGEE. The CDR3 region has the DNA TGTGCCAGCAGCGTAGGATTAGAGGAGAGCACAGATACGCAGTATTTT. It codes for CASSVGLEESTDTQYF.